This T cell receptor (beta chain) was sequenced in a study of blood T cell repertoires in COVID-19 (dated by TCRdb to about 2020). In the study overall: The collaborator samples originated in the United States, Italy and Spain and spanned the acute and convalescent phases of COVID-19. The material from the prospective study consisted of cDNA or gDNA derived from T cells, B-cell-depleted T cells, or PBMCs. Deeply sampled blood TCRbeta repertoires from subjects exposed to, actively infected with, or recovered from COVID-19 were included in the dataset. A freely available public database, intended as a resource for researchers studying the immune response to SARS-CoV-2, is where the repertoires were released. The samples were drawn from two sources: the first 160 participants of the ongoing ImmuneRACE study, and 1,254 subjects contributed by 6 global collaborators. A de-identified subject ID, COVID-19 status, age in years and sex were almost always included in the sample metadata. Where available, HLA class I and class II types were taken from metadata supplied by the sample provider and were not determined by assay-based typing.

The immunoSEQ Assay, a bias-controlled multiplex PCR, was used to amplify TCRbeta CDR3 regions from genomic DNA. On the study's bioinformatics: The number of nucleated cells in each sample was estimated by amplification of reference gene primers within the assay. To quantify the absolute abundance of each unique TCRbeta CDR3 rearrangement, sequence reads were collapsed and filtered. For each sample, productive Simpson clonality was calculated as the square root of Simpson's diversity index over productive rearrangements. Entries here come from immuneACCESS through TCRdb and include only in-frame sequences with V and J called. Some clones fail to appear in such tables; in the studies checked, an unresolved V gene covers under half of the shortfall, and the cause of the remainder is unknown. From that table come the V and J calls and clone size; the DNA was used to work out D and trimming. Here the sample has roughly 40,000 clones; roughly 90% occur a single time. Clones ranked in the top ten supply around 10% of the sample.

Only one count was recorded for this clone. This clone's antigen is unknown. No base quality values were provided; no much bigger clone lies one nucleotide off. From the cysteine through the phenylalanine, the CDR3 covers 15 amino acids. Only CDR3 DNA is held: 45 bases, read in frame from base 1. CDR1 SGHTA and CDR2 FQGNSA are derived from the germline V gene. V trim: 6 bases; J trim: 4 bases; unmatched bases: 8. Results and caveats for the whole study, not just this receptor: The amount of clinical and demographic metadata varied by source and participant and was provided uncurated.

Collaborating institutions collected whole blood in K2EDTA tubes following their own protocols. For TCRbeta analysis, collaborators shipped samples in one of three forms: frozen whole blood, isolated PBMCs, or DNA extracted from either of those sample types. The sequencing input was peripheral blood. This clonotype was sampled from a man aged 70 or older with acute or convalescent COVID-19. The rearrangement combines TRBV7-2 with TRBJ2-1; TRBD2 aligns with 8 central bases. For the CDR3, the sequence is CASRSGLAGYNEQFF. The DNA sequence is given as TGTGCCAGCAGGTCCGGGCTAGCGGGTTACAATGAGCAGTTCTTC.